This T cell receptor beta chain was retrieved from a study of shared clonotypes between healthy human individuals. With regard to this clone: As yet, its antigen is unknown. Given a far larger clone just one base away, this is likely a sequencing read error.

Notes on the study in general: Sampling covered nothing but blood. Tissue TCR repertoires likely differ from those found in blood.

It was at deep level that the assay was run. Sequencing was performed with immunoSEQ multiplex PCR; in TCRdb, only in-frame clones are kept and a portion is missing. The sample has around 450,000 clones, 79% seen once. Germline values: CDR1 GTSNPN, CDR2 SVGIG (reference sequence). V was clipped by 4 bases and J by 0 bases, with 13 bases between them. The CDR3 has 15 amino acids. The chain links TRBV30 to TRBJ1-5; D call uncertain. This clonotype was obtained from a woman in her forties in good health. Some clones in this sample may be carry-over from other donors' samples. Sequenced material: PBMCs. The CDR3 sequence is CAWNEGYPSNQPQHF. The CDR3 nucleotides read TGTGCCTGGAACGAGGGATACCCTAGCAATCAGCCCCAGCATTTT.